This T cell receptor beta chain is from a study of T cell repertoires in cytomegalovirus infection. Study overall: Indications came from public TCR beta signatures; they pointed to CMV infection and to a matching HLA type. Study results and limitations: HLA-C-restricted TCR beta clonotypes specific for CMV led the ex vivo response. There were carriers of CMV plus the relevant HLA, and cumulative public TCR beta family frequency identified them.

MiXCR was run by TCRdb on the reads, yielding one entry per CDR3 protein. The table includes 700,000 to 900,000 distinct CDR3 sequences, under 35% detected once. The CDR3 totals 16 residues. V shed 0 bases, J shed 6 bases, and the junction held 6 bases outside the gene matches. Germline values: CDR1 SNHLY, CDR2 FYNNEI. Worth noting for this clonotype: Its antigen is as yet unknown.

This receptor was obtained from a human donor in good health (CMV status not recorded). Some clones in this sample may be carry-over from other donors' samples. Sequencing was performed on cultured CD8+ T cells from PBMCs, taken from culture after CMV antigen stimulation. The gene calls are TRBV2 and TRBJ2-2; 8 nucleotides line up with TRBD2. The chain's CDR3 is CASSEALTGGPGELFF. Written as DNA, the CDR3 is TGTGCCAGCAGTGAAGCGCTAACGGGGGGGCCCGGGGAGCTGTTTTTT.